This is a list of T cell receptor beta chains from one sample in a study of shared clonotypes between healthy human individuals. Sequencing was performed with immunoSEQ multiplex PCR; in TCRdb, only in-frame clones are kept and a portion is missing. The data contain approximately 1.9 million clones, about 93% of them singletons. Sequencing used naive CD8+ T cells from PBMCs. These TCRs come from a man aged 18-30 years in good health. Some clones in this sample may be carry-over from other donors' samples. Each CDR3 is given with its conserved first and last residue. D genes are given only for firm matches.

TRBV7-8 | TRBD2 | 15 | CASSHIAGGPIEQFF
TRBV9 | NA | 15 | CASSVAGTDSYEQYF
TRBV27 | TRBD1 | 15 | CASSLYQGADEKLFF
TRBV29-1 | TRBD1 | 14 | CSVRGTGSEDEQFF
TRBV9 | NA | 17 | CASSVGGKAGWAEGYTF
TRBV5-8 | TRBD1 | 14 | CASSSGQWSETQYF
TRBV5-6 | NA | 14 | CASSLVAAHNEQFF
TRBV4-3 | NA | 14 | CASSQDPGWDEQYF
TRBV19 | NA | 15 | CASSITRWSTDTQYF
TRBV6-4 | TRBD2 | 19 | CASSAQKDSGILGANVLTF
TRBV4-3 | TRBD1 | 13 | CASSDRGNEKLFF
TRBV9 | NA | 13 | CASSVLPSETQYF
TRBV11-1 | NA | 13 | CASSPSAPYEQYF
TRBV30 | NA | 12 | CACWSGNTEAFF
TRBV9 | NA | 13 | CASSTHGTDTQYF
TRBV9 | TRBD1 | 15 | CASSVDSGTGYEQYF